This TCR beta chain originates from a study of control samples from healthy donors and cancer patients. Deletions cut 5 bases from V and 5 bases from J, with 12 bases between. Germline lookup yields CDR1 SGHTA and CDR2 FQGNSA. The CDR3 is made up of 13 amino acids. Sequencing was performed with immunoSEQ multiplex PCR; in TCRdb, only in-frame clones are kept and a portion is missing. The sample holds about 94,000 clones; about nine tenths are singletons and the top ten take less than 4.5%. The clonotype originates from a woman aged 18-30 years in good health. Sequencing was carried out using blood. V and J are TRBV7-2 and TRBJ2-5; D tentatively reads TRBD1 or TRBD2 (5 bases each). This CDR3 is CASSRDGYETQYF. CDR3 nucleotides: TGTGCCAGCAGCAGGGACGGATACGAGACCCAGTACTTC.